This T cell receptor (beta chain) was found in a study of blood T cell repertoires in COVID-19 (dated by TCRdb to the early 2020s). The study in broad terms: Samples covering the acute and convalescent phases of COVID-19 were provided by collaborators in the United States, Italy and Spain. Where available, HLA class I and class II types were obtained from metadata supplied by the sample provider rather than from assay-based typing. The material from the prospective study consisted of cDNA or gDNA derived from T cells, B-cell-depleted T cells, or PBMCs. Samples came from the ongoing ImmuneRACE study (first 160 participants) plus 1,254 subjects from 6 global collaborators. The repertoires were released in a freely available public database meant as a resource for research on the immune response to SARS-CoV-2. A de-identified subject ID, COVID-19 status, age in years and sex were almost always included in the sample metadata. The dataset comprised deeply sampled blood TCRbeta repertoires from subjects exposed to, actively infected with, or recovered from COVID-19. Here is what the overall study found, with its caveats: The quantity of clinical and demographic metadata differed by source and by participant and was supplied without curation.

TCRbeta CDR3 regions were amplified from genomic DNA by means of the immunoSEQ Assay, a bias-controlled multiplex PCR. In the authors' own workflow: The number of nucleated cells in each sample was estimated by amplification of reference gene primers within the assay. Sequence reads were collapsed and filtered to measure the absolute abundance of every unique TCRbeta CDR3 rearrangement. For each sample, productive Simpson clonality was calculated as the square root of Simpson's diversity index across productive rearrangements. TCRdb took over this immuneACCESS table, retaining in-frame rearrangements with V and J assigned. Such tables are incomplete; in checked studies, under half of the missing clones stem from an unresolved V gene, and the remainder is unexplained. Clonal size and the V and J genes are those of that table, whereas D and trimming came from the DNA. Here the sample has under 350,000 clones; about 88% occur a single time. Around 3.6% of the sample is taken by the ten largest.

The collaborating institutions used their own protocols to collect whole blood in K2EDTA tubes. Collaborator samples were shipped for TCRbeta analysis as frozen whole blood, isolated PBMCs, or DNA extracted from either sample type. Of note for this clone: What this receptor recognizes is not known. No per-base quality is available; no much larger clone lies one base away.

The V end gives up 7 bases and the J end 4 bases, leaving 6 bases in the junction not matched to a gene. The germline V gene (reference sequence) specifies GTSNPN as CDR1 and SVGIG as CDR2. The CDR3, cysteine through phenylalanine, is 13 amino acids long. Solely the CDR3 DNA is kept, with 39 bases framed from the first base. The sample taken for sequencing was peripheral blood. The chain uses TRBV30 and TRBJ1-4; TRBD1 aligns with 7 central bases. This clonotype originated in a man between 18 and 29 years old with active or convalescent COVID-19. The DNA reads as follows: TGTGCCTTGGGGACAGCGGGTAATGAAAAACTGTTTTTT. Translated, this gives CALGTAGNEKLFF.